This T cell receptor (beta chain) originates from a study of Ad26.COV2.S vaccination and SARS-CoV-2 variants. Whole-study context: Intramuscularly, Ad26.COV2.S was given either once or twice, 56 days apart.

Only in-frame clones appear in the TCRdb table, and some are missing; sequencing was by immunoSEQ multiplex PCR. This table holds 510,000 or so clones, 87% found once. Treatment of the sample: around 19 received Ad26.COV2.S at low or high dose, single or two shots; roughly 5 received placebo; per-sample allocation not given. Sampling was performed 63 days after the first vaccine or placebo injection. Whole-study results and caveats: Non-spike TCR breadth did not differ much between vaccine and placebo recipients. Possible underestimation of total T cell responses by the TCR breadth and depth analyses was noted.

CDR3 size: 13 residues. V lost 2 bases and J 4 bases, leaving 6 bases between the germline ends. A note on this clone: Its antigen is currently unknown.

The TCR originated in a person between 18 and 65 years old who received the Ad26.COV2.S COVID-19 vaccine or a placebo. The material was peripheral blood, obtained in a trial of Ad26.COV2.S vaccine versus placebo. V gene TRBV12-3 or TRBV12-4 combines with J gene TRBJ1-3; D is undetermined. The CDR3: CASSLFSGNTIYF. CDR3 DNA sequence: TGTGCCAGCAGTTTATTCTCGGGAAACACCATATATTTT.